This T cell receptor (beta chain) was obtained from a study of ipilimumab plus nivolumab after autologous stem cell transplantation. Study as a whole: Patients received a median of about five ipilimumab and roughly 8 nivolumab doses. Study-wide results and limits: The authors say TCR, Treg and microbiome findings warrant further study.

Sequenced by immunoSEQ multiplex PCR; TCRdb stores in-frame clones only, minus some. The sample consists of 20,000 to 25,000 clones, 77% of them appearing once. With 0 bases removed from V and 0 bases from J, the gap between germline ends came to 5 bases. This CDR3 spans 14 amino acids. CDR1 KGHSH and CDR2 LQKENI come from the germline V gene. About this clone itself: Its specificity is unknown.

The chain links TRBV18 to TRBJ1-1; D is unclear. The clonotype originates from a male donor with diffuse large B-cell lymphoma. The sample in question was PBMCs, obtained in a trial of ipilimumab plus nivolumab as post-transplant consolidation. The CDR3 nucleotides read TGTGCCAGCTCACCACCCAGCCTGAACACTGAAGCTTTCTTT. This translates into CASSPPSLNTEAFF. The whole variable domain, remainder taken from reference TRBV18 and TRBJ1-1, is NAGVMQNPRHLVRRRGQEARLRCSPMKGHSHVYWYRQLPEEGLKFMVYLQKENIIDESGMPKERFSAEFPKEGPSILRIQQVVRGDSAAYFCASSPPSLNTEAFFGQGTRLTVV.